This T cell receptor beta chain was sequenced during a study of intratumoral heterogeneity in liver cancer. General notes on the study: Across the full 14-patient cohort, most patients were male and a median age of 63 years was recorded. To examine intratumor heterogeneity, the study integrated RNA-seq, DNA sequencing, TCR-seq and SNP array data obtained from multiple regions of hepatocellular carcinoma specimens. The overall cohort comprised 70 to 80 multiregional samples from approximately 14 HCC patients, with approximately 52 tumoral and roughly 20 adjacent nontumoral regions. Overall study results and their limits: A relatively low patient number and under-sampled tumor-infiltrating lymphocyte representation were acknowledged by the authors as limitations.

Trimming removed 5 bases from V and 8 bases from J, leaving 10 bases between the germline ends. The CDR3 runs 12 residues from the cysteine to the phenylalanine. Here the CDR3 DNA is all that survives: 36 bases in frame from base 1. Every patient had early-stage hepatocellular carcinoma and received no therapy prior to surgical resection. None of the sampled areas showed macroscopic evidence of necrosis or hemorrhage. In a couple of patients, TCR sequencing (ImmunoSeq) was performed on multiple regions. Frozen resection tissue samples were collected at a distance of at least 1 cm from each other. Samples labelled N came from nontumoral liver tissue adjacent to the tumor. The DNeasy blood and tissue kit was used to extract genomic DNA from bulk tissue. Using the immunoSEQ assay, the TCR beta chain CDR3 regions were sequenced from genomic DNA. Rearranged VDJ segments were amplified with primers that anneal to V and J segments. The paper's processing steps were these. The ImmunoSeq Analyzer software was used to compute clonality and richness metrics. Fisher's exact test, supplemented by a beta-binomial method for added stringency, was applied to identify differentially abundant clones between regions. Here the immuneACCESS table is served through TCRdb, limited to in-frame sequences with V and J called. Missing clones are a known gap in these copies; in checked studies unresolved V genes cover under half, and the rest lacks a known reason. That table supplies the V and J calls and clone size; D and trimming were determined from the DNA. This sample comprises around 5,400 clones, 68% of them detected only once. The ten top clones hold 22% of the sample.

With respect to this clone: The clone's antigen remains unknown. Nothing much larger sits one base from this clone, and base qualities are not available.

The chain was built from TRBV12-3 or TRBV12-4 and TRBJ1-5, and perhaps TRBD1 as D gene, on 6 matching bases. The source of this sequence is a man between 65 and 79 years old with hepatocellular carcinoma. The specimen was tumor-adjacent normal tissue, collected before any cancer treatment. The CDR3 reads CASSDRFKPQHF. In nucleotide form, the sequence is TGTGCCAGCAGTGACAGGTTTAAGCCCCAGCATTTT.